The T cell receptor (beta chain) under discussion was sequenced for a study of blood T cell repertoires in COVID-19. The wider study: Sources were T cells, B-cell-depleted T cells, or PBMCs; the material itself was cDNA or gDNA.

This clone was recorded once. In the authors' methods: Quantification of nucleated cells was approximated via reference gene primer amplification. This table comes from immunoSEQ multiplex PCR, and its TCRdb copy is limited to in-frame clones, with some not included. Clone size and V and J calls were adopted from that table, with D and trimming inferred from the DNA. The sample has fewer than 130,000 clones, approximately 80% seen once; the top ten hold around 20%. The CDR3 has 15 amino acids. V was shortened by 5 bases and J by 6 bases, with 14 bases between the two germline ends. CDR1 and CDR2 (germline): SGHTA, FQGNSA.

V usage is TRBV7-2 and J usage is TRBJ1-6; a possible D gene is TRBD1 (5 bases). The sequencing sample was made of peripheral blood. This sequence originates from a man in his 70s with active or convalescent COVID-19. CDR3 sequence: CASSPQGQVNSPLHF. The CDR3 nucleotides read TGTGCCAGCAGCCCTCAGGGTCAGGTTAATTCACCCCTCCACTTT.